This T cell receptor (beta chain) comes out of a study of blood T cell repertoires in COVID-19. The overall study: Acute-phase and convalescent COVID-19 samples originated in the United States, Italy and Spain. PBMCs, B-cell-depleted T cells, or T cells were the source of the cDNA or gDNA that made up the material.

V was pared by 2 bases and J by 5 bases, with 2 bases of the junction left unmatched. This CDR3 is built from 14 residues. CDR1 and CDR2 (germline): SGHRS, YFSETQ. Authors' data handling: Counts of nucleated cells, estimated from reference gene primer amplification, were obtained. Libraries were prepared by immunoSEQ multiplex PCR; TCRdb keeps only in-frame clonotypes and omits some of them. V and J calls and clone size follow that table, whereas D and trimming were derived from the DNA. The table has 100,000 to 150,000 clones, 70% to 80% seen once. The TCR originated in a man aged 45-65 years with acute or convalescent COVID-19. The chain uses TRBV5-1 and TRBJ2-2, with 8 nucleotides matching TRBD2. Sequencing was done on a sample of peripheral blood. CDR3 in DNA: TGCGCCAGCAGCTTACTAGCGGATACCGGGGAGCTGTTTTTT. Protein sequence: CASSLLADTGELFF.